This is a list of T cell receptor beta chains from one sample in a study of T cells in Graves' hyperthyroidism and ophthalmopathy. From the multiplex PCR reads, TCRdb called clonotypes with MiXCR, one entry per CDR3 protein. There are hundreds of thousands of distinct CDR3 sequences in the sample; roughly 16% occur only once, and about 3.8% lies in the top ten. Source material: blood. These TCRs come from a woman in her 30s with Graves' hyperthyroidism. The CDR3 runs from the conserved cysteine through the conserved F or W. For some rows the clone size is stated as once, few or many, or as a class when expanded; others skip it.

v_call clone_size cdr3_aa
TRBV7-2 many CASSLQTSGSYEQYF
TRBV7-3 few CASSLTLVMNTEAFF
TRBV20-1 . CSAPGQGIHEQYF
TRBV28 many CASSLRVGAYEQYF
TRBV6-1 many CASRNPDKSVTVTDTQYF
TRBV6-5 many CASSYSNPGRASYNEQFF
TRBV28 few CASTHQGAQPQHF
TRBV20-1 . CSARDSQRSYNEQFF
TRBV12-3/TRBV12-4 many CASSFGTSGRGQETQYF
TRBV29-1 . CSVEDELAETNEQFF
TRBV2 many CGTGVNTEAFF
TRBV20-1 . CSAKGSRSNQPQHF
TRBV28 many CASLPRGSTENEQYF
TRBV3-1 many CASRPYLLAGEETQYF
TRBV18 few CASSKGQGDEKLFF
TRBV18 few CASSLPGRLDEQYF
TRBV2 many CASINLYEQYF
TRBV12-3/TRBV12-4 . CASVAGGPTDTQYF
TRBV6-1 few CASSQFLGQGVHEQYF
TRBV7-2 . CASSLGIFGPTIYNEQFF
TRBV28 many CASSLHGTGAYEQYF
TRBV7-9 few CASTQGRVGSYEQYF
TRBV12-3/TRBV12-4 many CASSPTGGAQTQYF
TRBV5-1 many CASSALAGGLYEQYF
TRBV14 . CASSPDSTDSPEAFF
TRBV11-2 many CASSLLGTSGGNEQFF
TRBV10-1 many CASSGRAYETQYF
TRBV7-9 . CASSFSPGTEAFF
TRBV19 . CASSIWGVEERGYTF
TRBV7-9 few CASSLVASPLHF
TRBV9 few CASSVVGGRSPLHF
TRBV5-4 few CASSSHRGLQETQYF
TRBV12-3/TRBV12-4 many CASSLVDRRYEQYF
TRBV27 many CASSLSAADRGYEQYF
TRBV20-1 few CSARDPRHQPQHF
TRBV2 few CASSRAKYNSPLHF
TRBV12-3/TRBV12-4 many CASSSPGQGDLNTEAFF
TRBV4-2 few CASSQDRVGLAAAFF
TRBV18 . CASSFGTEDNEQFF
TRBV30 many CAWSPWDTEAFF
TRBV5-6 . CASSLAGGTYGYTF
TRBV27 many CASSPQIRQGGTSYEQYF
TRBV5-6 . CASSLLAGPAYNEQFF
TRBV20-1 . CSARPNRNSGNTIYF
TRBV20-1 . CSAGSSLAGQYF